What follows are 25 T cell receptor beta chains derived from one specimen sequenced in a study of shared T cell receptors in the human thymus. Sequencing used immunoSEQ multiplex PCR; TCRdb keeps in-frame clones, though not all of them. The repertoire includes hundreds of thousands of clones, 87% of them detected once, and 0.009% to 0.0095% sits in the top ten. A further study also used this sample, focusing on human thymus T cells.

The sequenced sample was thymocytes. These receptors were taken from a boy younger than two with a congenital heart defect.

The chain carries TRBV19 and TRBJ2-5; 8 bases fit TRBD2. The germline gives CDR1 LNHDA, CDR2 SQIVND (reference sequence). The trim removed 3 bases at V and 5 bases at J, leaving 8 bases unmatched. The CDR3 is made up of 15 amino acids. The CDR3 DNA is TGTGCCAGTAGTATCCTAGCGGGCCCGGCGGAGACCCAGTACTTC. Its translation is CASSILAGPAETQYF.

Worth noting for this clone: The sample has other DNA sequences that encode this CDR3 too. The CDR3 DNA is TGTGCCAGCAGCTTACCCGGACAGGGGGCCTACGAGCAGTACTTC. It encodes CASSLPGQGAYEQYF. The chain has TRBV11-2 and TRBJ2-7; 10 bases match TRBD1. The germline V gene has CDR1 SGHAT and CDR2 FQNNGV. Germline trimming cut 2 bases from V and 2 bases from J; bases unmatched to any gene: 3. The CDR3 sequence is 15 residues long.

V is TRBV2 and J is TRBJ1-3; maybe TRBD1 (6 bases). Trimming cost V 5 bases and J 10 bases, with 18 bases left between them. The CDR3 loop spans 14 amino acids. Looked up from germline, CDR1 is SNHLY and CDR2 is FYNNEI. The CDR3 loop reads CASSKGPSQGTIYF. As DNA, the CDR3 is TGTGCCAGCAGTAAAGGTCCCAGCCAGGGGACCATATATTTT. The whole variable domain, filled in from reference TRBV2 and TRBJ1-3, reads EPEVTQTPSHQVTQMGQEVILRCVPISNHLYFYWYRQILGQKVEFLVSFYNNEISEKSEIFDDQFSVERPDGSNFTLKIRSTKLEDSAMYFCASSKGPSQGTIYFGEGSWLTVV.

The V and J genes are TRBV5-1 and TRBJ2-3; D is ambiguous. With 4 bases removed from V and 0 bases from J, the gap between germline ends came to 15 bases. This CDR3 spans 16 amino acids. The germline V gene encodes CDR1 SGHRS and CDR2 YFSETQ. The CDR3 spells CASSQYDTNSTDTQYF. The CDR3 DNA reads as TGCGCCAGCAGCCAATACGACACCAATAGCACAGATACGCAGTATTTT.

The rearrangement uses TRBV23-1 and TRBJ2-5; 12 bases are shared with TRBD2. TRBV23-1 is known as an ORF, though its function is uncertain. This CDR3 is built from 18 residues. Trimming took 8 bases from V and 0 from J; bases not matched to a gene: 13. The CDR3 is CASSPRGLAGGNQETQYF. In DNA, the CDR3 is TGCGCCAGCTCCCCACGGGGGCTAGCGGGGGGGAACCAAGAGACCCAGTACTTC.

The V call is TRBV5-1, the J call TRBJ2-7, with 7 positions matching TRBD1. V dropped 4 bases and J dropped 4; count of bases not matched to a gene: 14. CDR3 length: 16 amino acids. Germline V gene lookup returns CDR1 SGHRS and CDR2 YFSETQ. The CDR3 sequence is CASSLIQGKGVYEQYF. The CDR3 DNA reads as TGCGCCAGCAGCCTGATACAGGGGAAAGGGGTATACGAGCAGTACTTC.

This chain joins TRBV27 and TRBJ2-7, with D possibly TRBD1 on 6 matching bases. Germline V CDR1 and CDR2: MNHEY, SMNVEV (reference sequence). The V and J ends lost 6 bases and 0 bases respectively, with 12 bases between them. The CDR3 extends over 14 amino acids. CDR3 nucleotide sequence: TGTGCCAGCAGCCGGACAGACTACTCCTACGAGCAGTACTTC. It translates to CASSRTDYSYEQYF.

The chain joins TRBV4-2 to TRBJ1-1; D is possibly TRBD1 (6 bases). With 4 bases removed from V and 6 bases from J, the gap between germline ends came to 21 bases. The CDR3 covers 16 residues. The V gene's germline CDR1 is LGHNA and CDR2 YNFKEQ. CDR3 loop: CASSLRGGPTNSEAFF. As DNA, the CDR3 is TGTGCCAGCAGCCTCCGTGGGGGCCCGACTAATTCTGAAGCTTTCTTT.

The genes are TRBV28 and TRBJ2-7, with a weak D call TRBD2 (5 bases). V dropped 5 bases and J dropped 2 bases, with 13 bases sitting between them. The V gene's germline CDR1 is MDHEN and CDR2 SYDVKM. CDR3 length equals 14 residues. The CDR3 protein is CASSLGKSTYEQYF. CDR3 bases: TGTGCCAGCAGTCTCGGGAAATCGACCTACGAGCAGTACTTC.

The chain combines TRBV10-3 with TRBJ1-2, with 7 bases aligning to TRBD1. V trimming: 6 bases; J trimming: 3 bases; junction bases outside the gene matches: 16. Germline-derived CDR1 and CDR2 are ENHRY and SYGVKD. The CDR3 is 17 residues long. CDR3 sequence: CAIRTHETGRWDYGYTF. CDR3 DNA: TGTGCCATCAGAACACATGAGACAGGGAGGTGGGACTATGGCTACACCTTC.

V gene TRBV9 combines with J gene TRBJ1-2; 7 positions agree with TRBD1. The length of the CDR3 is 17 residues. Germline-derived CDR1 and CDR2 are SGDLS and YYNGEE. The J segment lost 1 base and the V segment lost 2 bases, leaving 11 bases of the junction unmatched. The CDR3 here is CASSVDRVGGINYGYTF. The DNA of the CDR3 is TGTGCCAGCAGCGTCGACAGGGTCGGTGGGATTAACTATGGCTACACCTTC.

The V call is TRBV7-8, the J call TRBJ2-7, with 9 bases matching TRBD1. Germline loops: CDR1 SGHVS, CDR2 FQNEAQ. With V trimmed by 5 bases and J by 7 bases, 12 bases remained unmatched. The CDR3 has 15 amino acids. CDR3 bases: TGTGCCAGCAGCCCCCCTGACAGGGGGTTTGTGGAGCAGTACTTC. It is translated as CASSPPDRGFVEQYF.

The V call is TRBV4-3, the J call TRBJ1-1, with D possibly TRBD1 on 5 matching bases. The germline CDR1 and CDR2 sequences are LGHNA and YSLEER. V lost 1 base, J lost 4 bases, and 10 bases lay in between. CDR3 size: 14 residues. The CDR3 DNA sequence: TGCGCCAGCAGCCAAGGGCGGGGGTCCACTGAAGCTTTCTTT. The encoded protein is CASSQGRGSTEAFF.

The chain links TRBV5-8 to TRBJ2-1, with TRBD2 identical over 11 bases. CDR1 is SGHTS and CDR2 is YDEGEE in the germline V gene. Trimming removed 4 bases from V and 6 bases from J; junction bases left unmatched: 12. There are 17 residues in the CDR3. The CDR3 protein is CASSIERGTSGVNEQFF. Written as DNA, the CDR3 is TGTGCCAGCAGCATAGAACGGGGGACTAGCGGTGTCAATGAGCAGTTCTTC.

This CDR3 is CASRGDRDYGYTF. CDR3 sequence (DNA): TGTGCCAGCAGGGGGGACAGGGACTATGGCTACACCTTC. The V and J genes are TRBV28 and TRBJ1-2, with 9 bases lining up with TRBD1. Germline-derived CDR1 and CDR2 are MDHEN and SYDVKM. Losses at the gene ends were 6 bases for V and 3 bases for J; bases not matched to a gene: 2. CDR3 length: 13 amino acids.

V usage is TRBV10-1 and J usage is TRBJ1-1; D uncertain. The CDR3 consists of 10 residues. Germline CDR1 and CDR2: WNHNN and SYGVQD (reference sequence). The CDR3 here is CETVLTEAFF. In DNA, the CDR3 is TGCGAGACTGTTCTTACTGAAGCTTTCTTT.

Only a few counts were recorded for this clone. The chain employs TRBV15 and TRBJ1-5, with 9 positions matching TRBD1. Trimming cost V 1 base and J 4 bases; bases outside gene matches: 5. The CDR3 covers 16 residues. The germline V gene encodes CDR1 LNHNV and CDR2 YYDKDF (reference sequence). The CDR3 DNA reads TGTGCCACCAGCAGAGTGGGGACAGGGACTAATCAGCCCCAGCATTTT. Translation gives CATSRVGTGTNQPQHF.

This clone was counted only a few times. This chain joins TRBV6-5 and TRBJ1-4; TRBD1 is a possible D gene (5 bases). Trimming removed 6 bases from V and 5 bases from J, with 16 bases in between. The CDR3 sequence is 15 residues long. CDR1 and CDR2 (germline): MNHEY, SVGAGI. The CDR3 DNA reads TGTGCCAGCAGGGGGAGGGGCCGACGAAATGAAAAACTGTTTTTT. This gives the protein CASRGRGRRNEKLFF.

V and J are TRBV29-1 and TRBJ2-7, with TRBD1 identical over 7 bases. The length of the CDR3 is 11 residues. The germline V gene has CDR1 SQVTM and CDR2 ANQGSEA. J gave up 9 bases and V 5 bases, and 7 bases lay outside the gene matches. The CDR3 spells CSVFRGSLQYF. In nucleotides, the CDR3 is TGCAGCGTTTTCAGGGGGAGTCTGCAGTACTTC.

This CDR3 is CASSRKYILRGQETQYF. The CDR3 DNA sequence: TGCGCCAGCAGCCGGAAGTATATCCTACGAGGCCAAGAGACCCAGTACTTC. This chain joins TRBV10-2 and TRBJ2-5, with no clear D. Germline V CDR1 and CDR2: WSHSY, SAAADI. The length of the CDR3 is 17 residues. V was pared by 6 bases and J by 1 base, with 21 bases between.

In the case of this clone: This CDR3 is also generated by other DNA sequences in the sample. This rearrangement joins TRBV28 to TRBJ1-6; D unclear. Germline CDR1 MDHEN, CDR2 SYDVKM. The CDR3 runs to 14 residues. The V and J ends lost 3 bases and 4 bases respectively, with 7 bases between them. The CDR3 protein is CASSLEVYNSPLHF. CDR3 DNA: TGTGCCAGCAGTTTGGAGGTTTATAATTCACCCCTCCACTTT.

The chain is built from TRBV10-3 and TRBJ1-5; a possible D gene is TRBD1 (6 bases). The CDR3 has 16 amino acids. Between the trimmed V and J ends, which lost 0 bases and 9 bases, there was a span of 18 bases. Per the germline V gene, CDR1 is ENHRY and CDR2 is SYGVKD. The DNA of the CDR3 is TGTGCCATCAGTGAGTCGATACTTACAGGGTATCCGCCCCAGCATTTT. The encoded protein is CAISESILTGYPPQHF.

V gene TRBV7-2 combines with J gene TRBJ2-7, with D perhaps matching TRBD1 (6 bases). There are 14 residues in the CDR3. The V gene's germline CDR1 is SGHTA and CDR2 FQGNSA. The germline V and J ends were trimmed by 5 bases and 3 bases, with 14 bases remaining between them. This chain's CDR3 is CASSIRDTYYEQYF. The CDR3, as DNA: TGTGCCAGCAGCATTCGGGACACTTACTACGAGCAGTACTTC.

The chain is built from TRBV10-3 and TRBJ2-7; the match to TRBD2 covers 7 bases. This CDR3 region has 14 residues. Per germline, CDR1 ENHRY and CDR2 SYGVKD. With V trimmed by 8 bases and J by 0 bases, 7 bases remained unmatched. The CDR3 spells CAISLPSGSYEQYF. CDR3 nucleotides: TGTGCCATCTCTTTGCCTAGCGGCTCCTACGAGCAGTACTTC.

The chain links TRBV2 to TRBJ1-2; 8 bases map to TRBD1. CDR1 and CDR2 (germline): SNHLY, FYNNEI. With 8 bases clipped from V and 3 bases from J, the junction kept 5 bases outside the gene matches. This CDR3 has 13 amino acids. The CDR3, as DNA: TGTGCCAGCTATGCACAGGGGGACTATGGCTACACCTTC. It encodes CASYAQGDYGYTF.